This TCR beta chain was obtained from a study of blood T cell repertoires in COVID-19. Study at large: From T cells, B-cell-depleted T cells, or PBMCs came the material, which was cDNA or gDNA.

Clones were sequenced by immunoSEQ multiplex PCR, and TCRdb holds only the in-frame ones, with some missing. Of under 400,000 clones detected, about 92% appear once; the ten largest clones hold 3% to 4%. The CDR3 is 15 residues long. Germline V CDR1 and CDR2: SGHTA, FQGNSA. V shed 7 bases, J shed 3 bases, and the junction held 10 bases outside the gene matches. Recruited during active infection, patients (from Seattle) were subsequently followed longitudinally. The sequencing input was peripheral blood. The chain is built from TRBV7-2 and TRBJ1-1, with 8 bases that match TRBD1. The sequence was obtained from an older woman with COVID-19, enrolled during active disease. CDR3 protein: CASNRQGMVDTEAFF. The CDR3 DNA reads as TGTGCCAGCAATCGACAGGGGATGGTCGACACTGAAGCTTTCTTT. Full variable domain (outside the CDR3, taken from reference TRBV7-2 and TRBJ1-1): GAGVSQSPSNKVTEKGKDVELRCDPISGHTALYWYRQSLGQGLEFLIYFQGNSAPDKSGLPSDRFSAERTGGSVSTLTIQRTQQEDSAVYLCASNRQGMVDTEAFFGQGTRLTVV.